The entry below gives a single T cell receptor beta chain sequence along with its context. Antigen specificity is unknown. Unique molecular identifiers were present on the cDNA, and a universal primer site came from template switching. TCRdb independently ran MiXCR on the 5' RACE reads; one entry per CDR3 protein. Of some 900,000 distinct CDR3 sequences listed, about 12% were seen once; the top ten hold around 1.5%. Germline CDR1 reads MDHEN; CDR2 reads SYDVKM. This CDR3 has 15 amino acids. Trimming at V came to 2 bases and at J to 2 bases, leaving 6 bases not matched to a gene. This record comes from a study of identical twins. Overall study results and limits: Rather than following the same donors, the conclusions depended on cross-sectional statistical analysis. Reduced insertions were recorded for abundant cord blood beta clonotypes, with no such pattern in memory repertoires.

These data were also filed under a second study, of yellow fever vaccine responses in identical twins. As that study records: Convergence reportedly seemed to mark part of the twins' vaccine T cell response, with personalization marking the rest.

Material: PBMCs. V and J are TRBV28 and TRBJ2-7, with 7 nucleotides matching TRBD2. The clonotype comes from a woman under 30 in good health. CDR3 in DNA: TGTGCCAGCAGTTTACGGCGGGAGCAGACCTACGAGCAGTACTTC. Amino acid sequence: CASSLRREQTYEQYF.